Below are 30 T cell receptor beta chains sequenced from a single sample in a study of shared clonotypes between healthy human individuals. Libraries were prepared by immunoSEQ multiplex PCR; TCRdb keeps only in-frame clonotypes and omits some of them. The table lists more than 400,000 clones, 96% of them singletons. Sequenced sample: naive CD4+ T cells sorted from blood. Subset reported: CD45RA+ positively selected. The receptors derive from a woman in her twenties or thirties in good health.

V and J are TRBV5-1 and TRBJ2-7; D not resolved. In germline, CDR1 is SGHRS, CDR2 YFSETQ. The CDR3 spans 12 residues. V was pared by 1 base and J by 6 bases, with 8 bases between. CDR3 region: CASSLSRAEQYF. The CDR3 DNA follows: TGCGCCAGCAGCTTGTCTAGGGCCGAGCAGTACTTC.

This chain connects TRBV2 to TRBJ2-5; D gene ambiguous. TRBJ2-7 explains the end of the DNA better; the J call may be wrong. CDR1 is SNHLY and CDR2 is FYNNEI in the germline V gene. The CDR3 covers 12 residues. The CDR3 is CASRGTTYEQYF. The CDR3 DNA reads TGTGCCAGCCGAGGTACAACCTACGAGCAGTACTTC.

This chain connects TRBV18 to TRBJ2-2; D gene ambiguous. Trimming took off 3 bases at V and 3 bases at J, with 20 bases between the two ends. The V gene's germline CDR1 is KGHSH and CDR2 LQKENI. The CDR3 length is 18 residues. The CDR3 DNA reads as TGTGCCAGCTCACCGATACCCGGGTCGTCCCTACACACCGGGGAGCTGTTTTTT. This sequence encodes CASSPIPGSSLHTGELFF.

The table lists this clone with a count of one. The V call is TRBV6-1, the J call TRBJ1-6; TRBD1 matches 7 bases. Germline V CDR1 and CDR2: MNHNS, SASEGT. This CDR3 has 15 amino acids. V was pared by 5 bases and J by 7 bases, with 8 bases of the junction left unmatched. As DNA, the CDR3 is TGTGCCAGCAGTTCCCGACAGGGCGAAAATTCACCCCTCCACTTT. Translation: CASSSRQGENSPLHF.

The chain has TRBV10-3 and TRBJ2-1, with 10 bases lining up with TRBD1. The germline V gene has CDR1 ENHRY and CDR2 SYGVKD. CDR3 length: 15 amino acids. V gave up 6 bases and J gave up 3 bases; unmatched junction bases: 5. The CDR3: CAIRGQGTIYNEQFF. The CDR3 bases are TGTGCCATCAGGGGACAGGGGACCATCTACAATGAGCAGTTCTTC.

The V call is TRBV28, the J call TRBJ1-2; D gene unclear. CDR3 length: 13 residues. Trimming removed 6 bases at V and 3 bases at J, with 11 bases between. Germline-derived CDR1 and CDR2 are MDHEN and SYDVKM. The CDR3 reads CASRGDGHYGYTF. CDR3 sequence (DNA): TGTGCCAGCAGGGGTGACGGGCACTATGGCTACACCTTC.

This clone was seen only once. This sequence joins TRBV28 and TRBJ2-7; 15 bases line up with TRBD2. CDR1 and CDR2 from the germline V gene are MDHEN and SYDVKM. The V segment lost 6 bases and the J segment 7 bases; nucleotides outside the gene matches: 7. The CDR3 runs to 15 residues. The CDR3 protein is CASRLPGTSGREQYF. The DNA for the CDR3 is TGTGCCAGCAGACTACCCGGGACTAGCGGGAGGGAGCAGTACTTC.

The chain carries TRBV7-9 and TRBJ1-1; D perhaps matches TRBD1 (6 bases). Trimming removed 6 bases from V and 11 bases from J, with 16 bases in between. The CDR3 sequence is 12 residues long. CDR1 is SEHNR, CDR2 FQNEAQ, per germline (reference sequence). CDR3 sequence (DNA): TGTGCCAGCAGGGGACTGGACAGTAAGGCTTTCTTT. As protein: CASRGLDSKAFF.

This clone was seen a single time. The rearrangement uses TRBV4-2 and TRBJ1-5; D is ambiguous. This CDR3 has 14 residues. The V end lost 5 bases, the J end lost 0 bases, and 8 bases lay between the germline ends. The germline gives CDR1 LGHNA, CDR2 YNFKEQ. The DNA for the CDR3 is TGTGCCAGCAGCTTTGAGGATAGCAATCAGCCCCAGCATTTT. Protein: CASSFEDSNQPQHF.

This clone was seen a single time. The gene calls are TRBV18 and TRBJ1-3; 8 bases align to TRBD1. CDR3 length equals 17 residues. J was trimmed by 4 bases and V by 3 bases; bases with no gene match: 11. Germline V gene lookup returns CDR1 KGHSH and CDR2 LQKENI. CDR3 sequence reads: CASSPLTRTGKGNTIYF. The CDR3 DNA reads TGTGCCAGCTCACCCTTAACCCGGACAGGGAAAGGAAACACCATATATTTT.

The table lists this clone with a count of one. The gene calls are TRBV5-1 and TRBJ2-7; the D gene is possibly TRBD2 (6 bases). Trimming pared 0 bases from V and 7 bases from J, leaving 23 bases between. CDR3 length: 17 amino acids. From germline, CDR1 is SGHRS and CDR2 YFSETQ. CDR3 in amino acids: CASSLAGVAGTTTEQYF. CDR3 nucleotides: TGCGCCAGCAGCTTGGCCGGGGTGGCGGGAACTACGACAGAGCAGTACTTC.

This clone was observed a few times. Here the CDR3 DNA reads TGTGCCAGCAGCTACCGGGACACTCAGAAGTATGGCTACACCTTC. Protein product: CASSYRDTQKYGYTF. The V call is TRBV9, the J call TRBJ1-2; TRBD1 might be the D (6 bases). The germline V gene has CDR1 SGDLS and CDR2 YYNGEE. The ends were cut back, 4 bases at V and 5 bases at J, with 18 bases in the middle. This CDR3 is built from 15 residues.

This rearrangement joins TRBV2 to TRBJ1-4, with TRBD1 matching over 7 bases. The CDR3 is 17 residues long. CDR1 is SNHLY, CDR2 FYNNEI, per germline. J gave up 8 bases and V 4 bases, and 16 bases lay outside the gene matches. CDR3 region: CASSAVRQGGYWEKLFF. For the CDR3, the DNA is TGTGCCAGCAGTGCAGTCAGACAGGGCGGTTATTGGGAAAAACTGTTTTTT.

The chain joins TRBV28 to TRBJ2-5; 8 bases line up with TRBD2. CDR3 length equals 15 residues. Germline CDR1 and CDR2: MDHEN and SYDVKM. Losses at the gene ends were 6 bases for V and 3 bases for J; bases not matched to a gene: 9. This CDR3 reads CASRGTGTREETQYF. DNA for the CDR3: TGTGCCAGCAGGGGGACGGGGACTAGAGAAGAGACCCAGTACTTC.

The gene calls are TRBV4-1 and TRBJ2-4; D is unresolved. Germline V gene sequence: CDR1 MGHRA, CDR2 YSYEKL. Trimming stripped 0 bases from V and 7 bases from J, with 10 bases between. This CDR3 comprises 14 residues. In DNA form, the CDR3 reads TGCGCCAGCAGCCAAGATCGGGTAAACAACATTCAGTACTTC. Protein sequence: CASSQDRVNNIQYF.

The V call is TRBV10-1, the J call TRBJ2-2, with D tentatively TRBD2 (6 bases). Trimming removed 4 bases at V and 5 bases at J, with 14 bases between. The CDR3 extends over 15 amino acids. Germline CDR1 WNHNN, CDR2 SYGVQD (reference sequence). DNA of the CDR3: TGCGCCAGCAGTGGAGGCGGGAAGGGGACCGGGGAGCTGTTTTTT. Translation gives CASSGGGKGTGELFF.

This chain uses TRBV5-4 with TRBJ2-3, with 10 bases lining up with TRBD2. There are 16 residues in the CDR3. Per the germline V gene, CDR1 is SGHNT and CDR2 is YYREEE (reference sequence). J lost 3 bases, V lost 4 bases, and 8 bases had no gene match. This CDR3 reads CASSLIAGGATDTQYF. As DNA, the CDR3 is TGTGCCAGCAGCCTTATAGCGGGAGGAGCAACAGATACGCAGTATTTT.

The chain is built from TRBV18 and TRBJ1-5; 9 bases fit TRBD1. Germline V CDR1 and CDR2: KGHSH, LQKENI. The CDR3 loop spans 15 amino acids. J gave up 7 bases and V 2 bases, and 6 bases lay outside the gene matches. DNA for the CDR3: TGTGCCAGCTCACCAGGGACAGGGACTCAACAGCCCCAGCATTTT. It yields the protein CASSPGTGTQQPQHF.

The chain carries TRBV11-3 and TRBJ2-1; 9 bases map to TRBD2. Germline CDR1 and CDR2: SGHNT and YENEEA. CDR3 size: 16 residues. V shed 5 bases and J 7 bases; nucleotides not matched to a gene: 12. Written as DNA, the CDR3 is TGTGCCAGCAGCCACCGTGTGGCGGGAGGGCTAAATGAGCAGTTCTTC. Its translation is CASSHRVAGGLNEQFF.

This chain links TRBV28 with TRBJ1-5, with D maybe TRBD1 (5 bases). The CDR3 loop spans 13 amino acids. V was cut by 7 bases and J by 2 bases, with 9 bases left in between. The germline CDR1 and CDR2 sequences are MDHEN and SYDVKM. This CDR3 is CASTGGGNQPQHF. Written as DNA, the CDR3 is TGTGCCAGCACGGGGGGAGGCAATCAGCCCCAGCATTTT.

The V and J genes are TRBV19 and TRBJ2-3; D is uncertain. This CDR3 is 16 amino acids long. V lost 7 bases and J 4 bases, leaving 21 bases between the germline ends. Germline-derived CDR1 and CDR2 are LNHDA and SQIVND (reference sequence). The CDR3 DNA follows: TGTGCCAGTACCGAAGGTAGCAGTCGTTCCGCAGATACGCAGTATTTT. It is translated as CASTEGSSRSADTQYF.

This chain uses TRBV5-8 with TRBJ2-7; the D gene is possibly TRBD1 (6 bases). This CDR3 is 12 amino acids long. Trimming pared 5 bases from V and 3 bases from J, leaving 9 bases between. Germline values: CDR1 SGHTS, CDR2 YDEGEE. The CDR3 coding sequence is TGTGCCAGCAGTCACAGGGTCTACGAGCAGTACTTC. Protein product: CASSHRVYEQYF.

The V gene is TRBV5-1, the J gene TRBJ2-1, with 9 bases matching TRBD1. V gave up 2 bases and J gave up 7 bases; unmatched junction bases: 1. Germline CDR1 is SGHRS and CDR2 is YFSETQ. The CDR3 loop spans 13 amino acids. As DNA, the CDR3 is TGCGCCAGCAGCTTAGGACAGGGGAATGAGCAGTTCTTC. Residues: CASSLGQGNEQFF.

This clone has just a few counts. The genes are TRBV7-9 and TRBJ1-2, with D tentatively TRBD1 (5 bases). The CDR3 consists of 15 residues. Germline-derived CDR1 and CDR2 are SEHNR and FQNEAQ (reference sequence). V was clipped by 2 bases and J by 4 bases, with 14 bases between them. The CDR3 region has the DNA TGTGCCAGCAGCTTATCAGGGCATACCTCCTATGGCTACACCTTC. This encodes CASSLSGHTSYGYTF.

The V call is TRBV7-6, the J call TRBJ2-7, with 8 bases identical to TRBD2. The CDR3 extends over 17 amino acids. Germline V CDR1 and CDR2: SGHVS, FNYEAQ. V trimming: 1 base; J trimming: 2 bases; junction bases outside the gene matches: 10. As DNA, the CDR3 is TGTGCCAGCAGCTTAGACGCGGCTAGCGGGCTAACCTACGAGCAGTACTTC. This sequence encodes CASSLDAASGLTYEQYF.

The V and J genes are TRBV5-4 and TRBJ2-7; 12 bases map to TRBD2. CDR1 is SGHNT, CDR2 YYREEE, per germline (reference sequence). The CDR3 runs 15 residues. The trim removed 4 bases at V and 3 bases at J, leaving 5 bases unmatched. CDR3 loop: CASSTRTSGIYEQYF. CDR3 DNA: TGTGCCAGCAGCACCCGGACTAGCGGGATCTACGAGCAGTACTTC.

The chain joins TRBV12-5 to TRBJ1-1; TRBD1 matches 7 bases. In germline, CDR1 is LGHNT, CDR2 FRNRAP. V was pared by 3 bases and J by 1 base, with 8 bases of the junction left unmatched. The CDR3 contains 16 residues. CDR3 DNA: TGTGCTAGTGGTTTCGAGAGGAGGGGGCCGAACACTGAAGCTTTCTTT. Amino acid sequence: CASGFERRGPNTEAFF.

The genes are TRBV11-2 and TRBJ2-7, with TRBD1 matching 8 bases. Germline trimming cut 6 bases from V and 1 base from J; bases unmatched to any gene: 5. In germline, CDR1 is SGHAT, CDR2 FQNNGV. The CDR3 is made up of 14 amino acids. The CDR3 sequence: CASRKTGVSYEQYF. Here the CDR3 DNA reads TGTGCCAGCAGAAAGACAGGGGTTTCCTACGAGCAGTACTTC.

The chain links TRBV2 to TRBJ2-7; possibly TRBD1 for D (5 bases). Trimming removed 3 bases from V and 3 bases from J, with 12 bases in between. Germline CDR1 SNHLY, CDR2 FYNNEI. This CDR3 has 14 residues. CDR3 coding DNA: TGTGCCAGCAGTGATCCAAGACAGATCTACGAGCAGTACTTC. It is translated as CASSDPRQIYEQYF.

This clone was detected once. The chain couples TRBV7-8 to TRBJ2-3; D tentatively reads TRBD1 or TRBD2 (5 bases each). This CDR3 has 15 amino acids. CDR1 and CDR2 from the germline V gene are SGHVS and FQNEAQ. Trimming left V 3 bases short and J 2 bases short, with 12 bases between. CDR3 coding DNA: TGTGCCAGCAGCTTCGGCCGGGACCACACAGATACGCAGTATTTT. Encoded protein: CASSFGRDHTDTQYF.